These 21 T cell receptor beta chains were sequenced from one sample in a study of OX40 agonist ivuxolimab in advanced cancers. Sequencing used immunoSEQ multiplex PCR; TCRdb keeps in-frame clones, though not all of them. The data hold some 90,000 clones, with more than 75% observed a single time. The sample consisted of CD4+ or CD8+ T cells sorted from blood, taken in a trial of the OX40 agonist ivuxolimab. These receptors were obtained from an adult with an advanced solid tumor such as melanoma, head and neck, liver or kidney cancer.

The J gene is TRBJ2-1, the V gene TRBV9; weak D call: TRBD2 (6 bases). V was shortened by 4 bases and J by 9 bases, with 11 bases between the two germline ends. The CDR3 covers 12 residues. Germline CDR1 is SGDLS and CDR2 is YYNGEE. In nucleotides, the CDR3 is TGTGCCAGCAGCTCAGACGGGGGTGAGCAGTTCTTC. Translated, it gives CASSSDGGEQFF.

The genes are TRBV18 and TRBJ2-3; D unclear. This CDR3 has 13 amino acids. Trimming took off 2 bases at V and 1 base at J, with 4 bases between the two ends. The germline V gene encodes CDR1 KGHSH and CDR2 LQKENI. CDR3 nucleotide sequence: TGTGCCAGCTCACCAGGCGGCACAGATACGCAGTATTTT. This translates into CASSPGGTDTQYF.

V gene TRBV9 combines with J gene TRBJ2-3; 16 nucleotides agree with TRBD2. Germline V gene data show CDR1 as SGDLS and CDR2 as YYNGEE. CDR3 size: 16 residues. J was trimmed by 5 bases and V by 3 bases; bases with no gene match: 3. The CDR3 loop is CASSAGLAGGVDTQYF. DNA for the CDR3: TGTGCCAGCAGCGCGGGACTAGCGGGAGGGGTAGATACGCAGTATTTT.

Written as DNA, the CDR3 is TGTGCCAGCAGCTTAGAGACAGGGGGTAGAGATGAGCAGTTCTTC. Translation: CASSLETGGRDEQFF. The chain has TRBV7-6 and TRBJ2-1; TRBD1 aligns across 9 bases. Trimming took 1 base from V and 8 from J; bases not matched to a gene: 6. Germline CDR1 and CDR2: SGHVS and FNYEAQ. The CDR3 sequence is 15 residues long.

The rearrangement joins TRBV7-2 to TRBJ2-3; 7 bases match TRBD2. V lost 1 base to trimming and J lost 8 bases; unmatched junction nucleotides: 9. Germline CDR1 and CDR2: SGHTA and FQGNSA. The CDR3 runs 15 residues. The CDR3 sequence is CASSLDRLAKGTQYF. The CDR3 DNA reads TGTGCCAGCAGCTTAGACCGACTAGCTAAGGGTACGCAGTATTTT. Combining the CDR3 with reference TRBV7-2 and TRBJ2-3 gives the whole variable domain GAGVSQSPSNKVTEKGKDVELRCDPISGHTALYWYRQSLGQGLEFLIYFQGNSAPDKSGLPSDRFSAERTGGSVSTLTIQRTQQEDSAVYLCASSLDRLAKGTQYFGPGTRLTVL.

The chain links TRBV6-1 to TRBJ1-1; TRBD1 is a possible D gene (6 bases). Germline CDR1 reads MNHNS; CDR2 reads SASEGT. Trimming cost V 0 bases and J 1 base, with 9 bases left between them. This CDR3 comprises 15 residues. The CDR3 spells CASSEARTENTEAFF. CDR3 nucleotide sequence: TGTGCCAGCAGTGAAGCCCGGACAGAGAACACTGAAGCTTTCTTT.

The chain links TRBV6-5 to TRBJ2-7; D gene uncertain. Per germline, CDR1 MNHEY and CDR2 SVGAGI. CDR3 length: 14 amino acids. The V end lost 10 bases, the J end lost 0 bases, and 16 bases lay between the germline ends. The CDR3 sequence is CATLTGYFSYEQYF. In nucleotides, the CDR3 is TGTGCCACGTTGACTGGATATTTCTCCTACGAGCAGTACTTC.

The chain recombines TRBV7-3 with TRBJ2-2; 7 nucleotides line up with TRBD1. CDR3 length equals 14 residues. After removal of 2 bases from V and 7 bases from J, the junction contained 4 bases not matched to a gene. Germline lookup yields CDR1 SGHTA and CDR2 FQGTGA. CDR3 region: CASSLDRESGELFF. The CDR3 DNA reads TGTGCCAGCAGCTTAGACAGGGAAAGCGGGGAGCTGTTTTTT.

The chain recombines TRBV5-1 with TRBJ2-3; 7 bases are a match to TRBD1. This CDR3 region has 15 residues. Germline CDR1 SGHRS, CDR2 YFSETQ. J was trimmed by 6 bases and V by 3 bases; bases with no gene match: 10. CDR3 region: CASSSGTGAADTQYF. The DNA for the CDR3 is TGCGCCAGCAGCTCGGGTACAGGGGCCGCGGATACGCAGTATTTT.

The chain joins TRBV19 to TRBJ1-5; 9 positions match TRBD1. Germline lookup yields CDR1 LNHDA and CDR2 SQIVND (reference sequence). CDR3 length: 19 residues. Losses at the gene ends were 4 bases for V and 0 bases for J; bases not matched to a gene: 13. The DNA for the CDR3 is TGTGCCAGTAGTAAAGTGTCGGGACAGGGCGTCTATAGCAATCAGCCCCAGCATTTT. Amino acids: CASSKVSGQGVYSNQPQHF.

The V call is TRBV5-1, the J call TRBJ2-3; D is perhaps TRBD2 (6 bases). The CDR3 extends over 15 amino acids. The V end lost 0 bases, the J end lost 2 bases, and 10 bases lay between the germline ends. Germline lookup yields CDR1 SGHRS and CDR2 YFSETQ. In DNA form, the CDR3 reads TGCGCCAGCAGCTTGGGTGGAGGGACCACAGATACGCAGTATTTT. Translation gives CASSLGGGTTDTQYF. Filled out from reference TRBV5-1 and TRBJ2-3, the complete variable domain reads KAGVTQTPRYLIKTRGQQVTLSCSPISGHRSVSWYQQTPGQGLQFLFEYFSETQRNKGNFPGRFSGRQFSNSRSEMNVSTLELGDSALYLCASSLGGGTTDTQYFGPGTRLTVL.

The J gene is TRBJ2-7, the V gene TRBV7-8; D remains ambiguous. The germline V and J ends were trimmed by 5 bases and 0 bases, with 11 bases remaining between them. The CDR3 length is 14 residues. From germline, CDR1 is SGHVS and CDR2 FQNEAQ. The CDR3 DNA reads TGTGCCAGCAGCCCTCAGGTGAGCTCCTACGAGCAGTACTTC. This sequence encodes CASSPQVSSYEQYF.

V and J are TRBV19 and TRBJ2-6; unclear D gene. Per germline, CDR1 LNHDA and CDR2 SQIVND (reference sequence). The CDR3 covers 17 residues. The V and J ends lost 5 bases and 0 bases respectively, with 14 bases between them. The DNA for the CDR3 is TGTGCCAGTAGTCCGGGCCTCGCAAGCTCTGGGGCCAACGTCCTGACTTTC. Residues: CASSPGLASSGANVLTF.

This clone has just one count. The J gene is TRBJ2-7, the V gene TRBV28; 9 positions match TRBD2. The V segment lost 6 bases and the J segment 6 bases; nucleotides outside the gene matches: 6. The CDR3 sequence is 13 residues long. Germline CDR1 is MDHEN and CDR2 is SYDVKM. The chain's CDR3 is CASRTSGFFEQYF. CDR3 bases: TGTGCCAGCAGAACTAGCGGGTTCTTCGAGCAGTACTTC. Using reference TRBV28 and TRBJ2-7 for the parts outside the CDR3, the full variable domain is DVKVTQSSRYLVKRTGEKVFLECVQDMDHENMFWYRQDPGLGLRLIYFSYDVKMKEKGDIPEGYSVSREKKERFSLILESASTNQTSMYLCASRTSGFFEQYFGPGTRLTVT.

The chain's CDR3 is CASSLPGADQPQHF. The CDR3 DNA reads TGTGCCAGCAGCTTACCAGGGGCTGATCAGCCCCAGCATTTT. The rearrangement uses TRBV5-5 and TRBJ1-5; tentative D call: TRBD1 (6 bases). Germline V lookup: CDR1 SGHKS, CDR2 YYEKEE (reference sequence). The CDR3 covers 14 residues. Between the trimmed V and J ends, which lost 2 bases and 5 bases, there was a span of 11 bases.

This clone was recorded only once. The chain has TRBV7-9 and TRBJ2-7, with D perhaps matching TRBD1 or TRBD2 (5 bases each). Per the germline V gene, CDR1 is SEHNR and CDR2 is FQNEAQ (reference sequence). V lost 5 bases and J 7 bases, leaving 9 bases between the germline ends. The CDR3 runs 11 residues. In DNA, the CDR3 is TGTGCCAGCAGCGGAGAGGGGGAGCAGTACTTC. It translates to CASSGEGEQYF.

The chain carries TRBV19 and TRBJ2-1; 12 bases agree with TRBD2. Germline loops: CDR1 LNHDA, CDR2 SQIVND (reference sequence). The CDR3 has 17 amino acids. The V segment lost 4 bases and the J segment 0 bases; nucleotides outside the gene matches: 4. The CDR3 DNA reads TGTGCCAGTAGTACTAGCGGGAGGGTAAGCTCCTACAATGAGCAGTTCTTC. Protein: CASSTSGRVSSYNEQFF.

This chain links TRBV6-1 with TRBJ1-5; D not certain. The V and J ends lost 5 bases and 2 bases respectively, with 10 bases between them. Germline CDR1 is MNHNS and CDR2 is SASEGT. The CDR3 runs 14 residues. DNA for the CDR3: TGTGCCAGCAGTCTCGTTTGGGGCAATCAGCCCCAGCATTTT. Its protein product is CASSLVWGNQPQHF.

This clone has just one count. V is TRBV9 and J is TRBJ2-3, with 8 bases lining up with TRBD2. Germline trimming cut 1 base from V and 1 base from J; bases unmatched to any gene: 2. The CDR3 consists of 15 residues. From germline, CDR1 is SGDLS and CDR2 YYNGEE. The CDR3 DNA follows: TGTGCCAGCAGCGTAATGGGACTAGGCACAGATACGCAGTATTTT. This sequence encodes CASSVMGLGTDTQYF.

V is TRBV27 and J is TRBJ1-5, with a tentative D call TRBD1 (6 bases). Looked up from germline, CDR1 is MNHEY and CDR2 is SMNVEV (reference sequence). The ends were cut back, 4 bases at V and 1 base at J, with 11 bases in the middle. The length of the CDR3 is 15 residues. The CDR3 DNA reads TGTGCCAGCAGTTCGGGGGCTGGGAGCAATCAGCCCCAGCATTTT. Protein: CASSSGAGSNQPQHF.

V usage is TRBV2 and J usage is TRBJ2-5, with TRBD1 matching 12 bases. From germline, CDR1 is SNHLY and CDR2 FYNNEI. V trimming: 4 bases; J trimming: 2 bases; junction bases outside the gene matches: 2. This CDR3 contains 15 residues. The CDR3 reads CASSGDRGRQETQYF. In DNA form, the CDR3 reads TGTGCCAGCAGTGGGGACAGGGGGCGTCAAGAGACCCAGTACTTC.